This TCR beta chain appears in the sequencing data of a study of T cells after yellow fever vaccination. Study results and limitations: Abundant clonotypes from the bulk population could contaminate FACS-sorted repertoires. Only a small proportion of the clonotypes turned up in both the CD4 and the CD8 compartments, likely arising from convergent recombination. In post-booster samples, most primary-vaccination clones reappeared (approximately 96% CD4, roughly 88% CD8).

The CDR3 runs 15 residues. V shed 5 bases and J shed 5 bases, with 19 bases lying between them. In germline, CDR1 is SGHRS, CDR2 YFSETQ. This clonotype was observed at least ten times. Its antigen remains unknown. The study made its TCR cDNA through 5'RACE template switching. That step introduced a universal primer site along with UMIs. A single record per CDR3 protein comes from TCRdb applying MiXCR to the 5' RACE reads. Altogether under 550,000 distinct CDR3 sequences are present, 21% being singletons, with the ten largest covering around 17%. The input for sequencing was PBMCs, taken approximately 20 days after the first yellow fever vaccination. The receptor's source is a man aged 18 to 29 who received the YFV17D yellow fever vaccine. The rearrangement joins TRBV5-1 to TRBJ1-2; weak D call: TRBD1 (6 bases). Here the CDR3 DNA reads TGCGCCAGCAGTTCCGGACAGCTGGGGGAATATGGCTACACCTTC. This encodes CASSSGQLGEYGYTF.